The 28 T cell receptor beta chains listed next were all sequenced from one sample in a study of shared clonotypes between healthy human individuals. TCRdb's copy holds only in-frame clones and misses some; the assay was immunoSEQ multiplex PCR. The sample lists roughly 2.5 million clones, around 94% occurring once. Sequencing used naive CD4+ T cells sorted from blood. Subset denoted: CD45RA+ positively selected. The receptors come from a young man in good health.

This chain links TRBV6-6 with TRBJ1-3; D is undetermined. V shed 2 bases and J shed 1 base, with 6 bases lying between them. Germline loops: CDR1 MNHNY, CDR2 SVGAGI (reference sequence). The CDR3 is 14 residues long. The CDR3 DNA follows: TGTGCCAGCAGTTACATAGAATCTGGAAACACCATATATTTT. This gives the protein CASSYIESGNTIYF.

This sequence joins TRBV19 and TRBJ2-7; TRBD2 matches 8 bases. The germline V gene has CDR1 LNHDA and CDR2 SQIVND (reference sequence). This CDR3 has 14 amino acids. V lost 7 bases, J lost 0 bases, and 5 bases stayed unmatched. CDR3 nucleotide sequence: TGTGCCAGTACCCCGAGCGGGAGCTCCTACGAGCAGTACTTC. Translating it yields CASTPSGSSYEQYF.

V gene TRBV10-3 combines with J gene TRBJ2-7; 7 nucleotides align to TRBD1. Germline-derived CDR1 and CDR2 are ENHRY and SYGVKD. The CDR3 loop spans 13 amino acids. The V and J ends lost 1 base and 7 bases, in that order; junction bases with no gene match: 4. The CDR3 loop reads CAISEWDSSEQYF. The CDR3, as DNA: TGTGCCATCAGTGAGTGGGACAGCTCGGAGCAGTACTTC.

The CDR3 sequence is CASSQEPRAGIQYF. CDR3 nucleotides: TGCGCCAGCAGCCAAGAGCCCCGAGCGGGCATTCAGTACTTC. The chain employs TRBV4-3 and TRBJ2-4; D is possibly TRBD2 (6 bases). The germline gives CDR1 LGHNA, CDR2 YSLEER. The CDR3 has 14 amino acids. Between the trimmed V and J ends, which lost 0 bases and 9 bases, there was a span of 12 bases.

With respect to this clone: Other DNA sequences in this sample translate to the same CDR3. V is TRBV7-9 and J is TRBJ1-4, with no clear D. CDR3 length: 14 amino acids. The germline CDR1 and CDR2 sequences are SEHNR and FQNEAQ (reference sequence). V was cut by 1 base and J by 3 bases, with 6 bases left in between. The CDR3 is CASSLGQANEKLFF. CDR3 DNA sequence: TGTGCCAGCAGCTTAGGTCAGGCTAATGAAAAACTGTTTTTT. The complete variable domain, with remaining parts taken from reference TRBV7-9 and TRBJ1-4, reads DTGVSQNPRHKITKRGQNVTFRCDPISEHNRLYWYRQTLGQGPEFLTYFQNEAQLEKSRLLSDRFSAERPKGSFSTLEIQRTEQGDSAMYLCASSLGQANEKLFFGSGTQLSVL.

The rearrangement joins TRBV11-2 to TRBJ2-3; TRBD1 might be the D (5 bases). Looked up from germline, CDR1 is SGHAT and CDR2 is FQNNGV. Trimming shortened V by 2 bases and J by 4 bases, and 10 bases separated the two germline ends. This CDR3 comprises 14 residues. The CDR3 DNA follows: TGTGCCAGCAGCTTACAGGGTATCCCAGATACGCAGTATTTT. Protein: CASSLQGIPDTQYF.

The V gene is TRBV30, the J gene TRBJ1-6; 7 bases map to TRBD1. Germline CDR1 is GTSNPN and CDR2 is SVGIG (reference sequence). V trimming: 5 bases; J trimming: 9 bases; junction bases outside the gene matches: 4. The CDR3 consists of 12 residues. CDR3 protein: CAWGRDSSPLHF. The CDR3 DNA reads TGTGCCTGGGGGCGGGACAGTTCACCCCTCCACTTT.

This sequence joins TRBV7-6 and TRBJ1-1; D call uncertain. V lost 5 bases to trimming and J lost 5 bases, with 15 bases between them. The CDR3 is 14 amino acids. Germline loops: CDR1 SGHVS, CDR2 FNYEAQ. DNA for the CDR3: TGTGCCAGCAGCCCGGACGGGGTAGGGACTGAAGCTTTCTTT. It translates to CASSPDGVGTEAFF.

The chain recombines TRBV4-1 with TRBJ2-1, with D unresolved. V gave up 1 base and J gave up 9 bases, with 13 bases separating them. The CDR3 has 14 amino acids. CDR1 MGHRA and CDR2 YSYEKL come from the germline V gene. This CDR3 is CASSQAPLGGEQFF. CDR3 bases: TGCGCCAGCAGCCAAGCCCCCCTCGGCGGTGAGCAGTTCTTC.

The V call is TRBV18, the J call TRBJ1-1, with D possibly being TRBD1 (5 bases). Germline V gene sequence: CDR1 KGHSH, CDR2 LQKENI. Trimming took 6 bases from V and 1 from J, leaving 12 bases between them. CDR3 length equals 14 residues. The CDR3 loop is CASSQQETNTEAFF. The CDR3 bases are TGTGCCAGCTCCCAACAGGAGACGAACACTGAAGCTTTCTTT.

This sequence joins TRBV4-1 and TRBJ1-2; a possible D gene is TRBD1 (5 bases). This CDR3 has 14 amino acids. V was clipped by 5 bases and J by 2 bases, with 12 bases between them. Germline assignment: CDR1 MGHRA and CDR2 YSYEKL. CDR3: CASSSGQGNYGYTF. The DNA for the CDR3 is TGCGCCAGCAGCTCGGGTCAGGGAAACTATGGCTACACCTTC.

This clone was counted once. This chain links TRBV28 with TRBJ1-5, with D uncertain. Looked up from germline, CDR1 is MDHEN and CDR2 is SYDVKM. This CDR3 has 14 residues. V lost 6 bases to trimming and J lost 0 bases, with 9 bases between them. As DNA, the CDR3 is TGTGCCAGCAGGAGACCCATTAGCAATCAGCCCCAGCATTTT. It encodes CASRRPISNQPQHF.

This chain joins TRBV27 and TRBJ2-5, with D unresolved. CDR1 and CDR2 (germline): MNHEY, SMNVEV (reference sequence). This CDR3 is 9 amino acids long. CDR3 sequence: CANWETQYF. CDR3 DNA sequence: TGTGCTAACTGGGAGACCCAGTACTTC.

V and J are TRBV10-3 and TRBJ1-2, with D possibly TRBD1 on 5 matching bases. The V end was cut by 0 bases, the J end by 8 bases, with 16 bases between. The CDR3 runs 15 residues. From germline, CDR1 is ENHRY and CDR2 SYGVKD. This CDR3 is CAISESTRDLGGYTF. Written as DNA, the CDR3 is TGTGCCATCAGTGAGTCGACTCGGGACTTGGGCGGCTACACCTTC.

The chain links TRBV7-2 to TRBJ2-7; 10 bases are shared with TRBD2. The CDR3 sequence is 14 residues long. V was pared by 2 bases and J by 5 bases, with 3 bases of the junction left unmatched. Germline V gene lookup returns CDR1 SGHTA and CDR2 FQGNSA. CDR3 nucleotides: TGTGCCAGCAGCTTAACTAGCGGGAACCACGAGCAGTACTTC. Translating it yields CASSLTSGNHEQYF. Looking up the rest from reference TRBV7-2 and TRBJ2-7 gives the full variable domain: GAGVSQSPSNKVTEKGKDVELRCDPISGHTALYWYRQSLGQGLEFLIYFQGNSAPDKSGLPSDRFSAERTGGSVSTLTIQRTQQEDSAVYLCASSLTSGNHEQYFGPGTRLTVT.

V is TRBV28 and J is TRBJ2-7; D gene ambiguous. Trimming pared 2 bases from V and 2 bases from J, leaving 10 bases between. The CDR3 loop spans 14 amino acids. The germline CDR1 and CDR2 sequences are MDHEN and SYDVKM. Here the CDR3 reads CASSLVEATYEQYF. CDR3 nucleotide sequence: TGTGCCAGCAGTTTAGTTGAGGCCACCTACGAGCAGTACTTC. Together with reference TRBV28 and TRBJ2-7, the CDR3 gives the full variable domain: DVKVTQSSRYLVKRTGEKVFLECVQDMDHENMFWYRQDPGLGLRLIYFSYDVKMKEKGDIPEGYSVSREKKERFSLILESASTNQTSMYLCASSLVEATYEQYFGPGTRLTVT.

The chain links TRBV7-2 to TRBJ2-7; no firm D call. The germline V gene has CDR1 SGHTA and CDR2 FQGNSA. Trimming removed 2 bases at V and 6 bases at J, with 11 bases between. CDR3 size: 13 residues. CDR3 sequence reads: CASSLMGSGEQYF. The CDR3 region has the DNA TGTGCCAGCAGCTTAATGGGTTCCGGCGAGCAGTACTTC. Based on the CDR3 plus reference TRBV7-2 and TRBJ2-7, the full variable domain is GAGVSQSPSNKVTEKGKDVELRCDPISGHTALYWYRQSLGQGLEFLIYFQGNSAPDKSGLPSDRFSAERTGGSVSTLTIQRTQQEDSAVYLCASSLMGSGEQYFGPGTRLTVT.

The chain couples TRBV30 to TRBJ2-2; D may match TRBD1 or TRBD2 (6 bases each). Between the trimmed V and J ends, which lost 3 bases and 7 bases, there was a span of 15 bases. CDR1 GTSNPN and CDR2 SVGIG come from the germline V gene (reference sequence). The CDR3 extends over 14 amino acids. For the CDR3, the DNA is TGTGCCTGGAGGACTGTGGAGGGGGTCGGGGAGCTGTTTTTT. Residues: CAWRTVEGVGELFF.

The rearrangement uses TRBV7-9 and TRBJ2-2; tentative D call: TRBD1 (5 bases). V shed 1 base and J shed 2 bases, with 8 bases lying between them. The CDR3 runs 15 residues. Germline CDR1 is SEHNR and CDR2 is FQNEAQ (reference sequence). In DNA form, the CDR3 reads TGTGCCAGCAGCTTAGGCAGGGTAAACACCGGGGAGCTGTTTTTT. The encoded protein is CASSLGRVNTGELFF.

About this clone: The same CDR3 arises from other DNA sequences in this sample as well. CDR3 amino acids: CAWSLTENTEAFF. DNA for the CDR3: TGTGCCTGGAGTTTGACAGAGAACACTGAAGCTTTCTTT. The chain joins TRBV30 to TRBJ1-1; tentatively, D is TRBD1 (5 bases). Germline V gene sequence: CDR1 GTSNPN, CDR2 SVGIG (reference sequence). The CDR3 extends over 13 amino acids. The ends were cut back, 2 bases at V and 1 base at J, with 8 bases in the middle.

Only a few counts were recorded for this clone. The chain recombines TRBV7-2 with TRBJ1-5; D remains ambiguous. The germline V gene has CDR1 SGHTA and CDR2 FQGNSA. The ends were cut back, 5 bases at V and 9 bases at J, with 11 bases in the middle. CDR3 length: 12 amino acids. The CDR3 DNA sequence: TGTGCCAGCAGCCCGTTTGAGGGGCCCCAGCATTTT. It translates to CASSPFEGPQHF. Filled out from reference TRBV7-2 and TRBJ1-5, the complete variable domain reads GAGVSQSPSNKVTEKGKDVELRCDPISGHTALYWYRQSLGQGLEFLIYFQGNSAPDKSGLPSDRFSAERTGGSVSTLTIQRTQQEDSAVYLCASSPFEGPQHFGDGTRLSIL.

This chain links TRBV11-3 with TRBJ2-1; TRBD2 aligns across 9 bases. V trimming: 5 bases; J trimming: 7 bases; junction bases outside the gene matches: 9. CDR3 size: 15 residues. The germline CDR1 and CDR2 sequences are SGHNT and YENEEA. The CDR3 spells CASSQGGRAWNEQFF. The CDR3 DNA is TGTGCCAGCAGCCAAGGCGGGAGGGCCTGGAATGAGCAGTTCTTC. The whole variable domain, filled in from reference TRBV11-3 and TRBJ2-1, reads EAGVVQSPRYKIIEKKQPVAFWCNPISGHNTLYWYLQNLGQGPELLIRYENEEAVDDSQLPKDRFSAERLKGVDSTLKIQPAELGDSAVYLCASSQGGRAWNEQFFGPGTRLTVL.

V gene TRBV5-1 combines with J gene TRBJ2-1; no firm D call. Germline CDR1 is SGHRS and CDR2 is YFSETQ. The CDR3 spans 13 residues. The V gene lost 4 bases and the J gene lost 6 bases, with 11 bases spanning the gap. For the CDR3, the DNA is TGCGCCAGCAGCACCGGAAATTTCAATGAGCAGTTCTTC. Protein: CASSTGNFNEQFF.

To note about this clone: Additional DNA sequences in this sample encode the identical CDR3. The chain carries TRBV27 and TRBJ1-5; D is undetermined. There are 11 residues in the CDR3. V shed 6 bases and J shed 3 bases, with 3 bases lying between them. From germline, CDR1 is MNHEY and CDR2 SMNVEV (reference sequence). The CDR3 bases are TGTGCCAGCAGAGACAATCAGCCCCAGCATTTT. This sequence encodes CASRDNQPQHF.

This chain links TRBV2 with TRBJ2-7, with D tentatively TRBD1 (5 bases). V was shortened by 1 base and J by 5 bases, with 9 bases between the two germline ends. The CDR3 length is 13 residues. The germline gives CDR1 SNHLY, CDR2 FYNNEI. The CDR3 protein is CASSEGRGNEQYF. The DNA of the CDR3 is TGTGCCAGCAGTGAAGGAAGGGGAAACGAGCAGTACTTC.

V gene TRBV6-5 combines with J gene TRBJ2-3, with unresolved D. Germline loops: CDR1 MNHEY, CDR2 SVGAGI. This CDR3 spans 15 amino acids. Trimming shortened V by 6 bases and J by 0 bases, and 13 bases separated the two germline ends. The CDR3 spells CASSRARTSTDTQYF. CDR3 nucleotide sequence: TGTGCCAGCAGCCGGGCGCGGACGAGCACAGATACGCAGTATTTT.

The chain combines TRBV10-3 with TRBJ2-1, with 10 bases aligning to TRBD2. Germline V lookup: CDR1 ENHRY, CDR2 SYGVKD. The CDR3 has 15 amino acids. The trim removed 3 bases at V and 5 bases at J, leaving 4 bases unmatched. This chain's CDR3 is CAISEGSGGDNEQFF. The CDR3 DNA is TGTGCCATCAGTGAAGGCAGCGGGGGGGACAATGAGCAGTTCTTC.

The chain carries TRBV6-4 and TRBJ2-3; D may be TRBD2 (5 bases). This CDR3 has 13 residues. V was trimmed by 5 bases and J by 1 base, leaving 7 bases between them. CDR1 is MRHNA, CDR2 SNTAGT, per germline. CDR3: CASSRDGTDTQYF. The CDR3 bases are TGTGCCAGCAGTCGGGATGGCACAGATACGCAGTATTTT.